These T cell receptor beta chains were read from a single sample in a study of cytomegalovirus exposure and HLA in healthy donors. Sequencing used immunoSEQ multiplex PCR; TCRdb keeps in-frame clones, though not all of them. The sample includes 50,000 to 75,000 clones. The sample taken for sequencing was PBMCs. The receptors originated from a woman in her late teens or twenties in good health and CMV-seronegative. CDR3s include the opening cysteine and the closing phenylalanine or tryptophan. D genes are given only for firm matches.

>11|-|TRBV7-9|TRBJ1-1
TGTGCCAGCAGTGAGGAGGGTTACGCTTTCTTT
CASSEEGYAFF
>15|TRBD1|TRBV5-1|TRBJ1-2
TGCGCCAGCAGCAGCCCGGACAGGGCAACCTATGGCTACACCTTC
CASSSPDRATYGYTF
>16|TRBD2|TRBV4-2|TRBJ2-7
TGTGCCAGCAGCCAAGACCCGAGCGGGGGGGCCGACGAGCAGTACTTC
CASSQDPSGGADEQYF
>15|-|TRBV11-2|TRBJ2-3
TGTGCCAGCAGCTTCCGTGGCGGGGGCACCCATACGCAGTATTTT
CASSFRGGGTHTQYF
>14|TRBD1|TRBV6-1|TRBJ1-2
TGTGCCGTCCTCTTCCGGGACAGGGGAGCTGGCTACACCTTC
CAVLFRDRGAGYTF
>11|-|TRBV20-1|TRBJ2-7
TGCAGTGCTAGACAGACCTACGAGCAGTACTTC
CSARQTYEQYF
>13|-|TRBV15|TRBJ2-7
TGTGCCACCAGCAGAGAGATGGGCAACGAGCAGTACTTC
CATSREMGNEQYF
>14|TRBD1|TRBV6-5|TRBJ1-1
TGTGCCAGCAGTCGGGACAGGGGACTATATGAAGCTTTCTTT
CASSRDRGLYEAFF
>15|TRBD2|TRBV19|TRBJ2-1
TGTGCCAGTAGTGGGCGGACTAGCGGGAAAAATGAGCAGTTCTTC
CASSGRTSGKNEQFF
>15|-|TRBV6-1|TRBJ1-5
TGTGCCAGCAGTGAAGCGACAGCCTCTGATCAGCCCCAGCATTTT
CASSEATASDQPQHF
>14|-|TRBV10-3|TRBJ2-5
TGTGCCATCAATTCTGGGCAGGGGCAAGAGACCCAGTACTTC
CAINSGQGQETQYF
>14|TRBD1|TRBV25-1|TRBJ1-6
TGTGCCAGCACAGGGGGGCCTTATAATTCACCCCTCCACTTT
CASTGGPYNSPLHF
>13|-|TRBV5-4|TRBJ1-5
TGTGCCAGCAGCTCAAATAGCAATCAGCCCCAGCATTTT
CASSSNSNQPQHF
>10|-|TRBV29-1|TRBJ1-2
TGCAGCGTAGAGGCCTATGGCTACACCTTC
CSVEAYGYTF
>16|TRBD2|TRBV7-9|TRBJ2-7
TGTGCCAGCAGCTTAGGTCTAGCGGACCTAACCTACGAGCAGTACTTC
CASSLGLADLTYEQYF
>15|-|TRBV5-1|TRBJ2-5
TGCGCCAGCAGCTTTTCCGAGCCCCGGGGTGAGACCCAGTACTTC
CASSFSEPRGETQYF
>15|TRBD2|TRBV27|TRBJ2-7
TGTGCCAGCAGCCTAGCGGGAGTCCCCTCCTACGAGCAGTACTTC
CASSLAGVPSYEQYF
>14|-|TRBV6-5|TRBJ1-1
TGTGCCAGCAGTTACTCGGGCGGGGATACTGAAGCTTTCTTT
CASSYSGGDTEAFF
>17|TRBD2|TRBV4-1|TRBJ2-5
TGCGCCAGCAGCCACCCGGGAGAACTAGCGGGGACCAACATACAGTACTTC
CASSHPGELAGTNIQYF
>15|TRBD1|TRBV14|TRBJ2-7
TGTGCCAGCAGCCGAGGTCAGGGGGTTACCTACGAGCAGTACTTC
CASSRGQGVTYEQYF
>17|-|TRBV5-1|TRBJ2-3
TGCGCCAGCAGCTTGGGCTTGGGCAGCCCAAGCACAGATACGCAGTATTTT
CASSLGLGSPSTDTQYF
>16|-|TRBV4-2|TRBJ2-2
TGTGCCAGCAGCCCACTTCGGGGAGGTGACACCGGGGAGCTGTTTTTT
CASSPLRGGDTGELFF
>16|TRBD2|TRBV27|TRBJ2-7
TGTGCCAGCAGTTTATCTTGGCGGGGGGGGTTTCACGAGCAGTACTTC
CASSLSWRGGFHEQYF
>13|-|TRBV5-1|TRBJ1-1
TGCGCCAGCAGCTCGGGCGGGGGAGGGCAGGCTTTCTTT
CASSSGGGGQAFF
>16|TRBD1|TRBV19|TRBJ1-2
TGTGCCAGTAGAACCGGGACAGGGGGCTTTGATGAAGGCTACACCTTC
CASRTGTGGFDEGYTF
>13|-|TRBV30|TRBJ1-2
TGTGCCTGGAGTTACGGAACAGGGTCGGGCTACACCTTC
CAWSYGTGSGYTF
>15|TRBD2|TRBV5-1|TRBJ2-7
TGCGCCAGCAGCTTGGCCCCTAGCGGGGACTACGAGCAGTACTTC
CASSLAPSGDYEQYF
>19|TRBD2|TRBV19|TRBJ2-5
TGTGCCAGTAGTCTAACTAGCGGGAGAGGCCCTAGCGCTCTAGAGACCCAGTACTTC
CASSLTSGRGPSALETQYF
>14|-|TRBV5-1|TRBJ2-7
TGCGCCAGCAGCTTGGTGGAGGGCCGGTTCGAGCAGTACTTC
CASSLVEGRFEQYF
>14|TRBD2|TRBV7-2|TRBJ2-7
TGTGCCAGCAGCTTAGGGGGACTAACCTACGAGCAGTACTTC
CASSLGGLTYEQYF
>14|-|TRBV7-9|TRBJ2-7
TGTGCCAGCAGCTTACAGGAGGGGCTCTACGAGCAGTACTTC
CASSLQEGLYEQYF
>17|-|TRBV12-5|TRBJ1-3
TGTGCTAGTGGTTTGGGTTCCGACACAGTCTCTGGAAACACCATATATTTT
CASGLGSDTVSGNTIYF
>13|-|TRBV5-1|TRBJ1-1
TGCGCCAGCAGCTCTGAGGGAGTGACTGAAGCTTTCTTT
CASSSEGVTEAFF
>15|TRBD2|TRBV7-8|TRBJ2-1
TGTGCCAGCAGCTTAGTGGGGGGGTCCTACAATGAGCAGTTCTTC
CASSLVGGSYNEQFF
>15|-|TRBV6-5|TRBJ2-7
TGTGCCAGCAGGCCTACATTCAGGGGATCCTACGAGCAGTACTTC
CASRPTFRGSYEQYF
>14|-|TRBV6-5|TRBJ1-1
TGTGCCAGCAGACGACCTACAGTTGACACTGAAGCTTTCTTT
CASRRPTVDTEAFF
>17|TRBD2|TRBV9|TRBJ2-2
TGTGCCAGCAGCCCTAGACTAGCGGGAGTTAACACCGGGGAGCTGTTTTTT
CASSPRLAGVNTGELFF
>13|-|TRBV15|TRBJ2-2
TGTGCCACCAGCAGAGATCGGTGGGGGGAGCTGTTTTTT
CATSRDRWGELFF
>15|-|TRBV7-6|TRBJ1-4
TGTGCCAGCAGCTTAGGTCCAGGGTGGGATGAAAAACTGTTTTTT
CASSLGPGWDEKLFF
>15|TRBD1|TRBV5-1|TRBJ2-3
TGCGCCAGCAGCTTACAGGGGGCGGGCACAGATACGCAGTATTTT
CASSLQGAGTDTQYF
>15|-|TRBV4-2|TRBJ1-2
TGTGCCAGCAGCCAAGACGGGGGGGGGTACTATGGCTACACCTTC
CASSQDGGGYYGYTF
>13|-|TRBV4-2|TRBJ2-5
TGTGCCAGCAGCCAAGATAATCGAGAGACCCAGTACTTC
CASSQDNRETQYF
>12|TRBD1|TRBV29-1|TRBJ2-5
TGCAGCGTAAGACAGGGACAAGAGACCCAGTACTTC
CSVRQGQETQYF
>15|TRBD2|TRBV7-7|TRBJ2-1
TGTGCTAGCAGCTCGGGACTAGCGGGATCCAATGAGCAGTTCTTC
CASSSGLAGSNEQFF
>14|TRBD1|TRBV15|TRBJ2-1
TGTGCCACCAGCGGGGACAGGGCGAACAATGAGCAGTTCTTC
CATSGDRANNEQFF
>15|TRBD1|TRBV6-5|TRBJ1-2
TGTGCCAGCAGTTCCGAGGGGGCGCCGAACTATGGCTACACCTTC
CASSSEGAPNYGYTF
>12|-|TRBV2|TRBJ1-1
TGTGCCAGCAGTCTAAAGAACACTGAAGCTTTCTTT
CASSLKNTEAFF
>15|-|TRBV6-1|TRBJ1-1
TGTGCCACCCCACGATGGGGCAGGGCGGACACTGAAGCTTTCTTT
CATPRWGRADTEAFF
>13|-|TRBV5-1|TRBJ1-1
TGCGCCAGCAGCTTGGCTGGTGGGGGGGAAGCTTTCTTT
CASSLAGGGEAFF